This T cell receptor (beta chain) was captured in a study of a mutant IDH1 vaccine in newly diagnosed glioma. Study results and caveats: Most patients, roughly 92%, showed vaccine-induced immune responses.

Notes on this clone: The antigen is unknown.

The sample's time point: week 5, during vaccination. Vaccination comprised doses that each held 300 ug of mutant IDH1 20-mer peptide, plus topical imiquimod. The V end lost 6 bases, the J end lost 8 bases, and 13 bases lay between the germline ends. Germline assignment: CDR1 SGHVS and CDR2 FQNEAQ. The CDR3 totals 12 residues. TCRdb's table, derived via immunoSEQ multiplex PCR, lists solely in-frame clones and lacks some. The sample carries roughly 40,000 clones, approximately 90% recorded once. V gene TRBV7-8 combines with J gene TRBJ1-2, with D possibly TRBD1 on 5 matching bases. The sequences come from PBMCs, collected from a glioma patient whose treatment included an IDH1 peptide vaccine. This TCR was sampled from a man between 45 and 60 years old with glioma. CDR3 nucleotide sequence: TGTGCCAGCAGTCCCGGGGGTGCGGGCTACACCTTC. Encoded protein: CASSPGGAGYTF.